This T cell receptor beta chain was identified in a study of cytomegalovirus exposure and HLA in healthy donors. Here immunoSEQ multiplex PCR was the method, and the copy in TCRdb shows in-frame clones only, minus some. In the table there are hundreds of thousands of clones, 70% to 90% of which are singletons. The CDR3 totals 15 residues. From germline, CDR1 is MNHNS and CDR2 SASEGT. V was clipped by 6 bases and J by 0 bases; unmatched bases: 5. Study-wide points: Researchers reported that a few CMV-associated chains were confirmed in vitro as CMV antigen-specific.

Concerning this clone: Its target is unknown.

The donors belonged to the roughly 110-subject validation cohort, separate from the roughly 700-subject first cohort. The material sequenced was PBMCs. This chain joins TRBV6-1 and TRBJ1-5; 7 bases match TRBD1. This receptor was taken from a woman under 30 in good health and CMV-seronegative. CDR3 bases: TGTGCCAGCAGCGGGACAGCACATAGCAATCAGCCCCAGCATTTT. This translates into CASSGTAHSNQPQHF.